A selection of T cell receptor beta chains follows, all from one sample in a study of blood T cell repertoires in COVID-19. Clones were read by immunoSEQ multiplex PCR, and TCRdb kept only the in-frame ones, dropping some. The profile covers 200,000 to 250,000 clones, with 82% appearing a single time and about 3.2% taken by the ten largest. The sequenced sample consisted of peripheral blood. The origin of the receptors is a woman aged 18-35 years with acute or convalescent COVID-19. The CDR3 runs from the conserved cysteine through the conserved F or W. The order of the fields is D gene, clone size, V gene, J gene, CDR3 length, CDR3 protein, CDR3 DNA. The D gene is left open where the match is weak. Only some rows state a clone size, as once, few, many or a class for expanded clones.

-,-,TRBV28,TRBJ2-3,15,CASSTQEGVSDTQYF,TGTGCCAGCAGTACACAGGAGGGTGTCTCAGATACGCAGTATTTT
-,-,TRBV28,TRBJ1-2,14,CASSYPLEGYGYTF,TGTGCCAGCAGTTATCCCCTGGAGGGCTATGGCTACACCTTC
TRBD1,-,TRBV27,TRBJ1-2,14,CASSPGTDHYGYTF,TGTGCCAGCAGTCCCGGGACAGACCACTATGGCTACACCTTC
-,few,TRBV28,TRBJ2-7,13,CASRKGLSYEQYF,TGTGCCAGCAGAAAGGGACTGTCCTACGAGCAGTACTTC
TRBD1,-,TRBV5-1,TRBJ2-1,15,CASSPGQGDYNEQFF,TGCGCCAGCAGCCCCGGACAGGGGGACTACAATGAGCAGTTCTTC
-,once,TRBV6-1,TRBJ1-5,15,CASSEVKGGYQPQHF,TGTGCCAGCAGTGAAGTTAAGGGCGGGTATCAGCCCCAGCATTTT
-,-,TRBV19,TRBJ1-6,14,CASSWTAYNSPLHF,TGTGCCAGTAGCTGGACAGCCTATAATTCACCCCTCCACTTT
-,-,TRBV27,TRBJ1-5,15,CASRSLESSNQPQHF,TGTGCCAGCAGAAGTTTAGAGTCGAGCAATCAGCCCCAGCATTTT
-,-,TRBV19,TRBJ1-3,17,CASSIGVATVSGNTIYF,TGTGCCAGTAGTATAGGGGTCGCAACAGTCTCTGGAAACACCATATATTTT
-,-,TRBV28,TRBJ1-1,13,CASSPGANTEAFF,TGTGCCAGCAGCCCCGGAGCGAACACTGAAGCTTTCTTT
-,-,TRBV25-1,TRBJ2-7,17,CASSDPNPRDNHYEQYF,TGTGCCAGCAGTGACCCCAACCCCCGGGACAACCACTACGAGCAGTACTTC
-,-,TRBV3-1/TRBV3-2,TRBJ2-3,16,CASSQGVVAGTDTQYF,TGTGCCAGCAGCCAAGGAGTAGTAGCGGGCACAGATACGCAGTATTTT
-,-,TRBV27,TRBJ2-1,14,CASSLDRAYNEQFF,TGTGCCAGCAGTTTAGACAGAGCCTACAATGAGCAGTTCTTC
TRBD2,-,TRBV2,TRBJ2-7,15,CASSEPTSGRYEQYF,TGTGCCAGCAGTGAACCAACTAGCGGGAGGTACGAGCAGTACTTC
-,-,TRBV4-3,TRBJ1-5,15,CASSQGQYSNQPQHF,TGCGCCAGCAGCCAAGGACAGTATAGCAATCAGCCCCAGCATTTT
TRBD2,-,TRBV6-4,TRBJ2-3,14,CASSASGVTDTQYF,TGTGCCAGCAGTGCTAGCGGGGTCACAGATACGCAGTATTTT
TRBD2,-,TRBV2,TRBJ2-3,13,CASSDGTSPGTYF,TGTGCCAGCAGTGACGGGACTAGCCCTGGGACGTATTTT
TRBD1,few,TRBV12-5,TRBJ1-5,16,CASGLGLTGLNQPQHF,TGTGCTAGTGGTTTGGGATTGACAGGGCTCAATCAGCCCCAGCATTTT
-,-,TRBV7-9,TRBJ2-7,12,CASGGAGGEQYF,TGTGCCAGCGGAGGGGCAGGGGGCGAGCAGTACTTC
-,-,TRBV21-1,TRBJ2-7,17,CASSKADTSGEFYEQYF,TGTGCCAGCAGCAAAGCCGACACCTCGGGAGAGTTTTACGAGCAGTACTTC
TRBD1,-,TRBV6-6,TRBJ1-1,15,CASSYPGTGRSEAFF,TGTGCCAGCAGTTATCCCGGGACAGGGAGGTCTGAAGCTTTCTTT
TRBD2,once,TRBV29-1,TRBJ2-5,14,CSVETSGSSETQYF,TGCAGCGTTGAAACTAGCGGGAGTTCAGAGACCCAGTACTTC
TRBD1,-,TRBV3-1/TRBV3-2,TRBJ1-5,23,CASSHESHWKRGTGVYSNQPQHF,TGTGCCAGCAGCCACGAATCTCATTGGAAAAGGGGGACAGGGGTTTATAGCAATCAGCCCCAGCATTTT
-,-,TRBV5-5,TRBJ1-1,13,CASSLSRGGEAFF,TGTGCCAGCAGCTTATCCCGGGGAGGGGAAGCTTTCTTT
-,-,TRBV5-4,TRBJ1-3,17,CASSPRTTGSSGNTIYF,TGTGCCAGCAGCCCCCGGACCACAGGGAGTTCTGGAAACACCATATATTTT
TRBD1,-,TRBV11-2,TRBJ2-3,16,CASRGLRGPSTDTQYF,TGTGCCAGCAGGGGGTTGAGGGGGCCAAGCACAGATACGCAGTATTTT
TRBD1,-,TRBV13,TRBJ1-2,14,CASSLRLQGDGYTF,TGTGCCAGCAGCTTAAGACTCCAGGGGGATGGCTACACCTTC
TRBD2,-,TRBV6-5,TRBJ2-1,15,CASTPGGVSYNEQFF,TGTGCCAGCACCCCGGGGGGAGTTTCCTACAATGAGCAGTTCTTC
TRBD2,few,TRBV4-2,TRBJ2-7,15,CASSHFTGGPYEQYF,TGTGCCAGCAGCCACTTTACGGGAGGGCCTTACGAGCAGTACTTC